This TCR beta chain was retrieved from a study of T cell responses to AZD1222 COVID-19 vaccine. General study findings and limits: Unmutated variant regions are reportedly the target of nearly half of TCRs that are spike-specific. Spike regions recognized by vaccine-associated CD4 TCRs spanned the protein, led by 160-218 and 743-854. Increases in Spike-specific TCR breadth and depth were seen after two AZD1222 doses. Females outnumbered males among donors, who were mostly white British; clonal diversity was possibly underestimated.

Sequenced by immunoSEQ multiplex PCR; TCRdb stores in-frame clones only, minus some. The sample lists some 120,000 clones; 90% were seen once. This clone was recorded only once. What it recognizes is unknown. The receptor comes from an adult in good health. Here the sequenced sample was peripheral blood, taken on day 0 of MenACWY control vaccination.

Here the CDR3 reads CASSLYALPMNTEAFF. CDR3 nucleotides: TGTGCCAGCAGCTTATATGCCCTACCCATGAACACTGAAGCTTTCTTT. The chain has TRBV7-3 and TRBJ1-1; D remains unclear. This CDR3 is built from 16 residues. Trimming removed 2 bases at V and 0 bases at J, with 13 bases between. Germline V lookup: CDR1 SGHTA, CDR2 FQGTGA.